This T cell receptor beta chain was sequenced during a study of shared clonotypes between healthy human individuals. Sequencing was performed with immunoSEQ multiplex PCR; in TCRdb, only in-frame clones are kept and a portion is missing. The data hold over 2 million clones, with 92% observed a single time. Concerning this clone: The antigen is undetermined.

Regarding the study as a whole: Non-shared clonotypes had lower generation probabilities than those shared by all four donors. Memory subsets generally showed lower estimated richness than naive subsets.

This CDR3 is 13 amino acids long. J lost 1 base, V lost 11 bases, and 6 bases had no gene match. The germline gives CDR1 ENHRY, CDR2 SYGVKD. The donors were all Caucasian adults (living in Nashville, Tennessee). Both subsets, CD45RA+ naive and CD45RA-negative memory, were split from the CD4+ cells. This chain joins TRBV10-3 and TRBJ2-3; 7 nucleotides line up with TRBD1. The sample was naive CD4+ T cells from PBMCs. The sample's subset: CD45RA+ positively selected. The sequence came from a man aged 18-30 years in good health. Some clones in this sample may be carry-over from other donors' samples. CDR3 amino acids: CAVRQGGTDTQYF. The CDR3 DNA is TGTGCCGTCCGACAGGGTGGCACAGATACGCAGTATTTT.